The 7 T cell receptor beta chains given below trace back to one sample, sequenced in a study of control samples from healthy donors and cancer patients. Sequencing was performed with immunoSEQ multiplex PCR; in TCRdb, only in-frame clones are kept and a portion is missing. The table includes under 150,000 clones, around 96% detected once. The sample taken for sequencing was blood. The receptors come from a man aged 25 to 40 in good health.

This clone was observed once. This chain uses TRBV27 with TRBJ1-4; 10 positions agree with TRBD1. CDR3 length equals 16 residues. The junction had 3 bases not matched to a gene; V was cut back by 5 bases and J by 0 bases. Per the germline V gene, CDR1 is MNHEY and CDR2 is SMNVEV (reference sequence). CDR3 nucleotide sequence: TGTGCCAGCAGTCCGGGACAGGGGTCAACTAATGAAAAACTGTTTTTT. This sequence encodes CASSPGQGSTNEKLFF.

This chain uses TRBV7-9 with TRBJ2-1; D might be TRBD2 (5 bases). Germline V gene data show CDR1 as SEHNR and CDR2 as FQNEAQ (reference sequence). V was trimmed by 3 bases and J by 12 bases, leaving 12 bases between them. The CDR3 contains 12 residues. This CDR3 is CASSFRGLGQFF. CDR3 nucleotide sequence: TGTGCCAGCAGCTTTCGGGGATTGGGGCAGTTCTTC.

This rearrangement joins TRBV20-1 to TRBJ2-5; D perhaps matches TRBD1 (5 bases). This CDR3 is 15 amino acids long. Looked up from germline, CDR1 is DFQATT and CDR2 is SNEGSKA (reference sequence). V was pared by 3 bases and J by 1 base, with 15 bases between. CDR3 in amino acids: CSASFPPGPQETQYF. Written as DNA, the CDR3 is TGCAGTGCTAGTTTCCCCCCAGGGCCCCAAGAGACCCAGTACTTC.

V and J are TRBV18 and TRBJ1-4, with no clear D. V was trimmed by 4 bases and J by 0 bases, leaving 15 bases between them. CDR3 length equals 17 residues. Germline CDR1 KGHSH, CDR2 LQKENI. The CDR3 protein is CASSQDWGAATNEKLFF. DNA for the CDR3: TGTGCCAGCTCACAGGACTGGGGAGCTGCAACTAATGAAAAACTGTTTTTT.

The CDR3 loop reads CASSLAIRGREQFF. The CDR3 DNA reads as TGTGCCAGCAGCTTAGCGATCCGGGGGCGTGAGCAGTTCTTC. The chain recombines TRBV7-9 with TRBJ2-1; the D call may be TRBD1 or TRBD2 (6 bases each). Trimming left V 0 bases short and J 9 bases short, with 12 bases between. Germline V gene lookup returns CDR1 SEHNR and CDR2 FQNEAQ (reference sequence). This CDR3 is built from 14 residues.

This clone was seen a single time. The chain carries TRBV5-4 and TRBJ1-2; 7 bases match TRBD1. Germline V gene sequence: CDR1 SGHNT, CDR2 YYREEE (reference sequence). The ends lost 4 bases at V and 4 bases at J; junction bases unmatched: 7. The CDR3 is 14 amino acids. CDR3 sequence (DNA): TGTGCCAGCAGCGGTGACAGGGTGGGCTATGGCTACACCTTC. It codes for CASSGDRVGYGYTF.

This chain uses TRBV10-1 with TRBJ2-5; D ambiguous. Germline V lookup: CDR1 WNHNN, CDR2 SYGVQD (reference sequence). The CDR3 totals 13 residues. Deletions cut 3 bases from V and 3 bases from J, with 8 bases between. The CDR3 DNA reads as TGCGCCAGCAGTGACGGGCGGAAAGAGACCCAGTACTTC. Its translation: CASSDGRKETQYF.